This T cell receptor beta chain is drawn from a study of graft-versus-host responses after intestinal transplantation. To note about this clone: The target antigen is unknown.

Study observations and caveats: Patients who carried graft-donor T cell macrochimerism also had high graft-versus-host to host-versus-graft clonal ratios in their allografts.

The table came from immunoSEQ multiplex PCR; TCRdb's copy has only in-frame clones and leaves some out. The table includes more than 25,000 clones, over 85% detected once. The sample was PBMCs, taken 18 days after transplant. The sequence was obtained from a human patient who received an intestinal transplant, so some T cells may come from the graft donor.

CDR3: CASRGQAGNTIYF. CDR3 DNA: TGTGCCAGCAGGGGACAGGCGGGAAACACCATATATTTT. V gene TRBV9 combines with J gene TRBJ1-3, with 8 bases identical to TRBD1. Germline CDR1 is SGDLS and CDR2 is YYNGEE. CDR3 size: 13 residues. Trimming at V came to 5 bases and at J to 4 bases, leaving 2 bases not matched to a gene.